This T cell receptor (beta chain) is drawn from a study of T-cell memory formation after mild COVID-19. Study in general: TCR clusters largely stayed donor specific.

There are 16 residues in the CDR3. V gave up 5 bases and J gave up 6 bases; unmatched junction bases: 16. Germline lookup yields CDR1 SGHTA and CDR2 FQGNSA. This clonotype has just a few counts. TCRdb reprocessed the 5' RACE reads via MiXCR and lists one record per CDR3 protein. The sample has almost 550,000 distinct CDR3 sequences, around 21% seen once. The chain joins TRBV7-2 to TRBJ2-7; 7 nucleotides agree with TRBD2. This TCR was recovered from an adult woman who had mild COVID-19 (a few samples of this study predate the infection). Cell type and time point are not known. Sample: PBMCs or a T cell subset sorted from them (not recorded which). CDR3 DNA: TGTGCCAGCAGCCGTATTATCCCCACCGGGGGGAGCGAGCAGTACTTC. Translation gives CASSRIIPTGGSEQYF.